This is a list of T cell receptor beta chains from one sample in a study of blood T cell repertoires in COVID-19. Repertoires were generated with immunoSEQ multiplex PCR, while TCRdb's copy carries only in-frame clones and drops some. This sample has about 130,000 clones, with about 74% found just once. The sample was peripheral blood. The receptor source for this set is a man aged 55 to 70 with acute or convalescent COVID-19. CDR3s include the opening cysteine and the closing phenylalanine or tryptophan. The D gene is left open where the match is weak. Rows give clone size only sometimes, using once, few, many, or a class for an expanded clone.

d_call	clone_size	v_call	j_call	cdr3_aa	cdr3_nt
-	-	TRBV4-1	TRBJ2-1	CASSQEVLGSAGAGDEQFF	TGCGCCAGCAGCCAAGAGGTCCTGGGTTCCGCGGGGGCCGGGGATGAGCAGTTCTTC
-	-	TRBV9	TRBJ1-6	CASSHTGANSPLHF	TGTGCCAGCAGCCATACAGGAGCTAATTCACCCCTCCACTTT
-	-	TRBV5-1	TRBJ2-3	CASSLGRARTDTQYF	TGCGCCAGCAGCCTGGGGCGGGCCCGAACAGATACGCAGTATTTT
-	-	TRBV19	TRBJ2-1	CASRRRGIRYNEQFF	TGTGCCAGTAGGAGGCGGGGAATTAGGTACAATGAGCAGTTCTTC
-	-	TRBV10-3	TRBJ1-2	CATSGDRYGYTF	TGTGCCACCTCCGGGGATCGCTATGGCTACACCTTC
-	-	TRBV12-3/TRBV12-4	TRBJ2-7	CASSFGGRGEQYF	TGTGCCAGCAGTTTCGGGGGAAGGGGCGAGCAGTACTTC
-	few	TRBV7-9	TRBJ2-7	CASSFTSWATAGEQYF	TGTGCCAGCAGCTTTACCTCCTGGGCCACTGCGGGGGAGCAGTACTTC
-	-	TRBV7-9	TRBJ2-6	CASSLGQTSGANVLTF	TGTGCCAGCAGCTTAGGACAGACCTCTGGGGCCAACGTCCTGACTTTC
TRBD2	-	TRBV7-3	TRBJ2-1	CASSTSSGNNEQFF	TGTGCCAGCAGCACCTCTAGCGGGAACAATGAGCAGTTCTTC
TRBD1	-	TRBV20-1	TRBJ1-5	CSASPRTGISNQPQHF	TGCAGTGCTAGTCCCAGGACAGGGATTAGCAATCAGCCCCAGCATTTT
TRBD2	-	TRBV6-6	TRBJ2-2	CASSSGGGELFF	TGTGCCAGCAGTTCGGGAGGCGGGGAGCTGTTTTTT
-	-	TRBV5-1	TRBJ2-3	CASSLAGGFGTDTQYF	TGCGCCAGCAGCTTGGCCGGAGGGTTTGGGACAGATACGCAGTATTTT
-	few	TRBV30	TRBJ2-1	CAWSVHREGEQFF	TGTGCCTGGAGTGTACACAGGGAGGGTGAGCAGTTCTTC
-	-	TRBV28	TRBJ1-2	CASRTGPNYGYTF	TGTGCCAGCCGTACGGGTCCTAACTATGGCTACACCTTC
-	-	TRBV9	TRBJ1-6	CASSVGWRSSYNSPLHF	TGTGCCAGCAGCGTAGGTTGGAGGAGCTCCTATAATTCACCCCTCCACTTT
-	once	TRBV15	TRBJ2-5	CATSREPGAETQYF	TGTGCCACCAGCAGAGAACCTGGGGCCGAGACCCAGTACTTC
-	-	TRBV24-1	TRBJ2-7	CATSDTVRGLSEQYF	TGTGCCACCAGTGACACGGTCCGCGGTCTAAGTGAGCAGTACTTC
TRBD1	-	TRBV28	TRBJ1-2	CASSSEGTVYGYTF	TGTGCCAGCAGTTCTGAGGGGACAGTCTATGGCTACACCTTC
TRBD2	-	TRBV19	TRBJ2-2	CASSPLAGGFTGELFF	TGTGCCAGTAGTCCACTAGCGGGAGGTTTCACCGGGGAGCTGTTTTTT